This TCR beta chain is from a study of neoadjuvant nivolumab and ipilimumab in lung cancer. Points from the study as a whole: Only a single major-pathologic-response sample was available for clonality analysis. From pretherapy to surgery, tumor richness and clonality rose with dual therapy.

TCRdb's table, derived via immunoSEQ multiplex PCR, lists solely in-frame clones and lacks some. Of around 19,000 clones listed, 87% were seen once; the top ten hold around 2.1%. Trimming left V 5 bases short and J 8 bases short, with 12 bases between. CDR3 length equals 13 residues. The V gene's germline CDR1 is SGHAT and CDR2 FQNNGV. On this clone itself: What it binds is unknown.

The chain combines TRBV11-2 with TRBJ1-4, with D possibly being TRBD1 (5 bases). Material: peripheral blood, obtained before neoadjuvant nivolumab, alone or with ipilimumab. This clonotype was obtained from an adult with non-small cell lung cancer. The DNA of the CDR3 is TGTGCCAGCAGCCCCGGGACCAGGGAAAAACTGTTTTTT. It yields the protein CASSPGTREKLFF. Filled out from reference TRBV11-2 and TRBJ1-4, the complete variable domain reads EAGVAQSPRYKIIEKRQSVAFWCNPISGHATLYWYQQILGQGPKLLIQFQNNGVVDDSQLPKDRFSAERLKGVDSTLKIQPAKLEDSAVYLCASSPGTREKLFFGSGTQLSVL.